The rows below give T cell receptor beta chains drawn from one sample of a study of lymphopenia after photon versus proton radiotherapy. Here immunoSEQ multiplex PCR was the method, and the copy in TCRdb shows in-frame clones only, minus some. The sample includes 25,000 to 30,000 clones, around nine tenths of them seen just once. The sequences come from peripheral blood, collected from a patient treated with photon-based radiotherapy. The receptors stem from a woman aged 45-65 years with cholangiocarcinoma. CDR3s include the opening cysteine and the closing phenylalanine or tryptophan. The D gene is left open where the match is weak. Only part of the rows carry a size: once, few, many, or a class if the clone is expanded.

>.|TRBD1|TRBV5-6|TRBJ2-2
CASSPSTGGWSTGELFF
TGTGCCAGCAGTCCGTCGACAGGGGGCTGGAGCACCGGGGAGCTGTTTTTT
>.|.|TRBV10-3|TRBJ1-3
CAISRGPSGNTIYF
TGTGCCATCAGCCGAGGGCCCTCTGGAAACACCATATATTTT
>.|.|TRBV2|TRBJ2-3
CASRQTDTQYF
TGTGCCAGCAGGCAGACAGATACGCAGTATTTT
>.|.|TRBV30|TRBJ1-2
CAWSDGNSYGYTF
TGTGCCTGGAGCGACGGGAATTCCTATGGCTACACCTTC
>.|.|TRBV18|TRBJ2-2
CASFAYTGELFF
TGTGCCAGCTTTGCGTACACCGGGGAGCTGTTTTTT
>.|.|TRBV28|TRBJ2-2
CASSFPYTGELFF
TGTGCCAGCAGTTTCCCCTACACCGGGGAGCTGTTTTTT
>.|.|TRBV5-4|TRBJ1-2
CASSLGSGASGYGYTF
TGTGCCAGCAGCTTGGGGTCCGGGGCGTCAGGCTATGGCTACACCTTC
>.|.|TRBV7-9|TRBJ2-2
CASSPDGRATTGELFF
TGTGCCAGCAGCCCCGACGGCAGGGCGACCACCGGGGAGCTGTTTTTT
>.|TRBD1|TRBV19|TRBJ1-2
CASSMDRGSYGYTF
TGTGCCAGTAGTATGGACAGGGGTAGCTATGGCTACACCTTC
>.|.|TRBV7-9|TRBJ1-1
CASSFSRGSEAFF
TGTGCCAGCAGTTTCTCCAGGGGTTCTGAAGCTTTCTTT
>.|.|TRBV5-4|TRBJ1-2
CASSRPTDGGYTF
TGTGCCAGCAGCCGACCTACCGACGGTGGCTACACCTTC
>.|.|TRBV7-9|TRBJ2-1
CASSLVGGSTTGEQFF
TGTGCCAGCAGCTTAGTGGGTGGGTCAACAACGGGTGAGCAGTTCTTC
>.|.|TRBV14|TRBJ1-2
CASSPVGGWDYGYTF
TGTGCCAGCAGCCCCGTGGGGGGTTGGGACTATGGCTACACCTTC
>.|.|TRBV4-3|TRBJ1-6
CASSQEVVEKARSYNSPLHF
TGCGCCAGCAGCCAAGAGGTGGTAGAGAAGGCCCGCTCCTATAATTCACCCCTCCACTTT
>few|TRBD1|TRBV19|TRBJ2-1
CASSIGQGVSDEQFF
TGTGCCAGTAGTATAGGGCAGGGGGTTAGCGATGAGCAGTTCTTC
>.|TRBD1|TRBV11-2|TRBJ2-2
CASGGQGARSGELFF
TGTGCCAGCGGGGGACAGGGGGCGAGGAGCGGGGAGCTGTTTTTT
>.|TRBD2|TRBV29-1|TRBJ2-5
CSVLAGGWETQYF
TGCAGCGTTCTAGCGGGGGGCTGGGAGACCCAGTACTTC
>.|TRBD1|TRBV7-9|TRBJ2-7
CASNPGQGGDEQYF
TGTGCCAGCAACCCGGGACAGGGCGGCGACGAGCAGTACTTC
>.|.|TRBV18|TRBJ1-1
CASSPITEGTEAFF
TGTGCCAGCTCACCGATTACGGAGGGGACTGAAGCTTTCTTT
>.|.|TRBV27|TRBJ1-6
CASSFLGGQGVSPLHF
TGTGCCAGCAGTTTTTTAGGAGGGCAGGGAGTTTCACCCCTCCACTTT
>.|.|TRBV7-9|TRBJ1-2
CASSSDPHVGYTF
TGTGCCAGCAGCTCCGACCCCCACGTTGGCTACACCTTC
>.|.|TRBV18|TRBJ2-3
CASSPHPDTQYF
TGTGCCAGCTCACCGCACCCAGATACGCAGTATTTT
>.|.|TRBV13|TRBJ2-1
CASLLGPGKNEQFF
TGTGCCAGCCTCCTCGGACCGGGTAAGAATGAGCAGTTCTTC
>.|.|TRBV6-1|TRBJ2-1
CASRFRTRNEQFF
TGTGCCAGCAGGTTCAGGACGAGGAATGAGCAGTTCTTC
>.|.|TRBV13|TRBJ1-2
CASSLQEAYGYTF
TGTGCCAGCAGCTTGCAAGAGGCATATGGCTACACCTTC
>.|.|TRBV25-1|TRBJ2-7
CASSPLRGDGSYEQYF
TGTGCCAGCAGCCCCCTGAGGGGCGACGGCTCCTACGAGCAGTACTTC